Here is one T cell receptor (beta chain) with its context. Its antigen remains unidentified. The data were taken from a study of CD8 T cells in ankylosing spondylitis. A single record per CDR3 protein comes from TCRdb applying MiXCR to the 5' RACE reads. The sample lists around 430,000 distinct CDR3 sequences; about 15% were seen once. Study-wide points: A motif in TCR beta, a set of about 8 highly homologous variants, appeared characteristic of ankylosing spondylitis blood.

Germline V lookup: CDR1 SQVTM, CDR2 ANQGSEA. V was pared by 7 bases and J by 0 bases, with 15 bases between. This CDR3 has 14 residues. The sequence was obtained from a male donor with ankylosing spondylitis. Sample: blood, either unsorted or a sorted T cell fraction (not recorded which). The genes are TRBV29-1 and TRBJ2-5; D could derive from TRBD1 or TRBD2 (6 bases each). This CDR3 reads CSGRQGGYQETQYF. CDR3 nucleotides: TGCAGCGGTCGACAAGGGGGGTACCAAGAGACCCAGTACTTC.